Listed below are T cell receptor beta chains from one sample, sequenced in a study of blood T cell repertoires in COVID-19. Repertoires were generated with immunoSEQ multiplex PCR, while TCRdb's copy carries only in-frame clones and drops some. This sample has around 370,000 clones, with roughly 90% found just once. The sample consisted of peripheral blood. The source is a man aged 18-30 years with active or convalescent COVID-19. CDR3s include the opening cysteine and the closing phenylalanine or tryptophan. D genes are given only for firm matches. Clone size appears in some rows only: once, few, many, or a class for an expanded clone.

CDR3 DNA: TGTGCCAGCTCAGGGACTAGCGGGGTGGGTGAGCAGTTCTTC
CDR3 protein: CASSGTSGVGEQFF
V gene: TRBV7-2
D gene: TRBD2
J gene: TRBJ2-1
clone size: NA

CDR3 DNA: TGTGCCAGCAGACAATCGAGATCTGGGGCCAACGTGCTGACTTTC
CDR3 protein: CASRQSRSGANVLTF
V gene: TRBV3-1/TRBV3-2
D gene: NA
J gene: TRBJ2-6
clone size: NA

CDR3 DNA: TGTGCCAGCCCCCCGAACAGGGGCAACACTGAAGCTTTCTTT
CDR3 protein: CASPPNRGNTEAFF
V gene: TRBV28
D gene: TRBD1
J gene: TRBJ1-1
clone size: NA

CDR3 DNA: TGTGCCAGCAGCGAGACTAGCGGGAGGAATGAGCAGTTCTTC
CDR3 protein: CASSETSGRNEQFF
V gene: TRBV2
D gene: TRBD2
J gene: TRBJ2-1
clone size: NA

CDR3 DNA: TGTGCCAGCAGCCCTCCCGAGCAGTTCTTC
CDR3 protein: CASSPPEQFF
V gene: TRBV27
D gene: NA
J gene: TRBJ2-1
clone size: NA

CDR3 DNA: TGCGCCAGCAGCCGATTCGACCGGGACAGAACCTACGAGCAGTACTTC
CDR3 protein: CASSRFDRDRTYEQYF
V gene: TRBV4-1
D gene: TRBD1
J gene: TRBJ2-7
clone size: NA

CDR3 DNA: TGTGCCAGCAGTTTAAAATTCAGCGGGGACTACGAGCAGTACTTC
CDR3 protein: CASSLKFSGDYEQYF
V gene: TRBV27
D gene: TRBD2
J gene: TRBJ2-7
clone size: NA

CDR3 DNA: TGTGCCAGCAGTAGGAGGGGTTTGAACACTGAAGCTTTCTTT
CDR3 protein: CASSRRGLNTEAFF
V gene: TRBV6-2/TRBV6-3
D gene: NA
J gene: TRBJ1-1
clone size: NA

CDR3 DNA: TGTGCCAGCAGCTTAGCCCCCACAGGGCACTCCAAAAACATTCAGTACTTC
CDR3 protein: CASSLAPTGHSKNIQYF
V gene: TRBV7-2
D gene: NA
J gene: TRBJ2-4
clone size: NA

CDR3 DNA: TGTGCCAGCAGCTTGATGGCGGGAGATACCTACTACAATGAGCAGTTCTTC
CDR3 protein: CASSLMAGDTYYNEQFF
V gene: TRBV13
D gene: TRBD2
J gene: TRBJ2-1
clone size: NA

CDR3 DNA: TGTGCCAGTAGTAAAGGAGGGACGGGAGCCTACGAGCAGTACTTC
CDR3 protein: CASSKGGTGAYEQYF
V gene: TRBV19
D gene: NA
J gene: TRBJ2-7
clone size: NA

CDR3 DNA: TGTGCCAGCAGTGGGCCCTTCGGGACACGCTCCTACAATGAGCAGTTCTTC
CDR3 protein: CASSGPFGTRSYNEQFF
V gene: TRBV6-1
D gene: NA
J gene: TRBJ2-1
clone size: NA

CDR3 DNA: TGTGCCAGCAGCTTAGGACAGGGGGCGGGAGAGCAGTACTTC
CDR3 protein: CASSLGQGAGEQYF
V gene: TRBV7-2
D gene: TRBD1
J gene: TRBJ2-7
clone size: NA

CDR3 DNA: TGTGCCAGCAGCGAGCGACAGGGGTTGGGCACCGGGGAGCTGTTTTTT
CDR3 protein: CASSERQGLGTGELFF
V gene: TRBV14
D gene: TRBD1
J gene: TRBJ2-2
clone size: NA

CDR3 DNA: TGCGCCAGCAGCGCCACCTGGGGCAGGAACACTGAAGCTTTCTTT
CDR3 protein: CASSATWGRNTEAFF
V gene: TRBV5-1
D gene: NA
J gene: TRBJ1-1
clone size: NA

CDR3 DNA: TGTGCCAGTAGTCTCGGGACAGGGGGCGGCTATGGCTACACCTTC
CDR3 protein: CASSLGTGGGYGYTF
V gene: TRBV19
D gene: TRBD1
J gene: TRBJ1-2
clone size: NA

CDR3 DNA: TGTGCCACCCGAAGGACAAGAAGCTTTAATTCACCCCTCCACTTT
CDR3 protein: CATRRTRSFNSPLHF
V gene: TRBV6-5
D gene: NA
J gene: TRBJ1-6
clone size: NA

CDR3 DNA: TGTGCCAGCTCACAAAAGACAGCGAACACTGAAGCTTTCTTT
CDR3 protein: CASSQKTANTEAFF
V gene: TRBV18
D gene: NA
J gene: TRBJ1-1
clone size: NA

CDR3 DNA: TGTGCCAGTAGTATTGGTATGCGGGGGGGCCGGGGGCAAGAGACCCAGTACTTC
CDR3 protein: CASSIGMRGGRGQETQYF
V gene: TRBV19
D gene: TRBD2
J gene: TRBJ2-5
clone size: once

CDR3 DNA: TGCGCCAGCAGCCAAGTCTCTTGGGGGGCCTACGAGCAGTACTTC
CDR3 protein: CASSQVSWGAYEQYF
V gene: TRBV4-3
D gene: NA
J gene: TRBJ2-7
clone size: NA

CDR3 DNA: TGTGCCTGGAGCCGACAGAGGAACACTGAAGCTTTCTTT
CDR3 protein: CAWSRQRNTEAFF
V gene: TRBV30
D gene: NA
J gene: TRBJ1-1
clone size: NA

CDR3 DNA: TGTGCCAGCAGTTCACAGAATAACTATGGCTACACCTTC
CDR3 protein: CASSSQNNYGYTF
V gene: TRBV27
D gene: NA
J gene: TRBJ1-2
clone size: NA

CDR3 DNA: TGCGCCAGCAGCTTGGCGGGTCAAACCGGGGAGCTGTTTTTT
CDR3 protein: CASSLAGQTGELFF
V gene: TRBV5-1
D gene: NA
J gene: TRBJ2-2
clone size: NA

CDR3 DNA: TGTGCCAGCAGCCTCGGGACAGCAGCCTATCCCGAAGAGACCCAGTACTTC
CDR3 protein: CASSLGTAAYPEETQYF
V gene: TRBV7-9
D gene: TRBD1
J gene: TRBJ2-5
clone size: NA

CDR3 DNA: TGCGCCAGCAGCTTGGGGAGAGGCGGGAGAGAGCTGTTTTTT
CDR3 protein: CASSLGRGGRELFF
V gene: TRBV5-1
D gene: NA
J gene: TRBJ1-4
clone size: once

CDR3 DNA: TGTGCCAGCAGCCCCATACTAGCGGGGTACGAGCAGTACTTC
CDR3 protein: CASSPILAGYEQYF
V gene: TRBV3-1/TRBV3-2
D gene: TRBD2
J gene: TRBJ2-7
clone size: NA

CDR3 DNA: TGTGCCAGCAGCGGGAGTATGGGCAAAGGAAATGAGCAGTTCTTC
CDR3 protein: CASSGSMGKGNEQFF
V gene: TRBV11-2
D gene: NA
J gene: TRBJ2-1
clone size: NA

CDR3 DNA: TGCGCCAGCAGCCAAGATTTGATGGGCATCAATGAAAAACTGTTTTTT
CDR3 protein: CASSQDLMGINEKLFF
V gene: TRBV4-3
D gene: NA
J gene: TRBJ1-4
clone size: NA

CDR3 DNA: TGCGCCAGCAGCTTGGAGGGGGTTTCTGGAAACACCATATATTTT
CDR3 protein: CASSLEGVSGNTIYF
V gene: TRBV5-1
D gene: NA
J gene: TRBJ1-3
clone size: NA

CDR3 DNA: TGTGCCAGCAGTTTACTAGCGGGAGGTGGCAATGAGCAGTTCTTC
CDR3 protein: CASSLLAGGGNEQFF
V gene: TRBV28
D gene: TRBD2
J gene: TRBJ2-1
clone size: NA

CDR3 DNA: TGCGCCAGCAGTCAATCACGGACAGCCCTCGCGAACACCGGGGAGCTGTTTTTT
CDR3 protein: CASSQSRTALANTGELFF
V gene: TRBV23-1
D gene: NA
J gene: TRBJ2-2
clone size: once

CDR3 DNA: TGTGCCAGCAGCAAAGATAGACAGCCAGGGAATAATTCACCCCTCCACTTT
CDR3 protein: CASSKDRQPGNNSPLHF
V gene: TRBV21-1
D gene: NA
J gene: TRBJ1-6
clone size: once

CDR3 DNA: TGCGCCAGCAGCTCGGGACAGGGACCCACAGATACGCAGTATTTT
CDR3 protein: CASSSGQGPTDTQYF
V gene: TRBV5-1
D gene: TRBD1
J gene: TRBJ2-3
clone size: NA

CDR3 DNA: TGTGCCAGCAGCTTAGTGGTGAGTTGGACTGAAGCTTTCTTT
CDR3 protein: CASSLVVSWTEAFF
V gene: TRBV7-2
D gene: NA
J gene: TRBJ1-1
clone size: NA

CDR3 DNA: TGTGCCAGTAGACTAGCGGGGGGGCCTGGAGATACGCAGTATTTT
CDR3 protein: CASRLAGGPGDTQYF
V gene: TRBV19
D gene: TRBD2
J gene: TRBJ2-3
clone size: NA

CDR3 DNA: TGTGCCAGCAGCTTGGACAGGGTGACAGATACGCAGTATTTT
CDR3 protein: CASSLDRVTDTQYF
V gene: TRBV11-2
D gene: TRBD1
J gene: TRBJ2-3
clone size: NA

CDR3 DNA: TGTGCCAGCAGTACCCCAAACAGGGCAGATACGCAGTATTTT
CDR3 protein: CASSTPNRADTQYF
V gene: TRBV27
D gene: NA
J gene: TRBJ2-3
clone size: NA

CDR3 DNA: TGTGCCAGCAGCGAAGCCACTAGCCCCTACAATGAGCAGTTCTTC
CDR3 protein: CASSEATSPYNEQFF
V gene: TRBV9
D gene: NA
J gene: TRBJ2-1
clone size: NA

CDR3 DNA: TGTGCCAGCAGCTCAAACCTGGCGAGCGGGCCCTACAATGAGCAGTTCTTC
CDR3 protein: CASSSNLASGPYNEQFF
V gene: TRBV9
D gene: NA
J gene: TRBJ2-1
clone size: NA

CDR3 DNA: TGTGCCAGCTCCACCAGTACAGGTCGGGACACTGAAGCTTTCTTT
CDR3 protein: CASSTSTGRDTEAFF
V gene: TRBV18
D gene: NA
J gene: TRBJ1-1
clone size: NA

CDR3 DNA: TGTGCCAGCAGCTTGGTGGGGACAGGTTATGGCTACACCTTC
CDR3 protein: CASSLVGTGYGYTF
V gene: TRBV5-6
D gene: TRBD1
J gene: TRBJ1-2
clone size: NA

CDR3 DNA: TGTGCCACCAGTCTCGCGGGCAGCGAGGGGCAGTACTTC
CDR3 protein: CATSLAGSEGQYF
V gene: TRBV24-1
D gene: NA
J gene: TRBJ2-7
clone size: NA

CDR3 DNA: TGTGCCAGCAGCATACAGGGGTGGGACGAGCAGTACTTC
CDR3 protein: CASSIQGWDEQYF
V gene: TRBV5-6
D gene: TRBD1
J gene: TRBJ2-7
clone size: NA

CDR3 DNA: TGTGCCAGCTCACCTACCCGGGACAGGGGTTATTCACCCCTCCACTTT
CDR3 protein: CASSPTRDRGYSPLHF
V gene: TRBV18
D gene: TRBD1
J gene: TRBJ1-6
clone size: NA

CDR3 DNA: TGTGCCAGCAGCTTCGTACCAATTAACGGTGAGCAGTTCTTC
CDR3 protein: CASSFVPINGEQFF
V gene: TRBV5-6
D gene: NA
J gene: TRBJ2-1
clone size: NA

CDR3 DNA: TGCGCCAGCAGCCAAGCGAATAGCGGATCCTACGAGCAGTACTTC
CDR3 protein: CASSQANSGSYEQYF
V gene: TRBV4-3
D gene: NA
J gene: TRBJ2-7
clone size: NA

CDR3 DNA: TGTGCCACCAGCACGAAAGGGGGCCCCTCAAGCAATCAGCCCCAGCATTTT
CDR3 protein: CATSTKGGPSSNQPQHF
V gene: TRBV15
D gene: TRBD1
J gene: TRBJ1-5
clone size: NA

CDR3 DNA: TGTGCCAGCAGCTTGTGGGGACTAGCGGGGTACAATGAGCAGTTCTTC
CDR3 protein: CASSLWGLAGYNEQFF
V gene: TRBV5-4
D gene: TRBD2
J gene: TRBJ2-1
clone size: few

CDR3 DNA: TGTGCCAGCAGCTTGACAGGGGCACAGGGGGAAAAACTGTTTTTT
CDR3 protein: CASSLTGAQGEKLFF
V gene: TRBV7-3
D gene: TRBD1
J gene: TRBJ1-4
clone size: NA

CDR3 DNA: TGTGCCAGCAGCTCCCCAAGGGGGCTAATCCGAAGGGGCACTGAAGCTTTCTTT
CDR3 protein: CASSSPRGLIRRGTEAFF
V gene: TRBV11-3
D gene: TRBD1
J gene: TRBJ1-1
clone size: NA

CDR3 DNA: TGTGCCAGTCCAGGTTCAGGCAATCAGCCCCAGCATTTT
CDR3 protein: CASPGSGNQPQHF
V gene: TRBV28
D gene: NA
J gene: TRBJ1-5
clone size: NA

CDR3 DNA: TGTGCCAGCAGCAAGGGCGGGGACTCTAGCACAGATACGCAGTATTTT
CDR3 protein: CASSKGGDSSTDTQYF
V gene: TRBV21-1
D gene: NA
J gene: TRBJ2-3
clone size: NA

CDR3 DNA: TGTGCCAGCAGTTTACTAGCGGGGGGGGCAGATACGCAGTATTTT
CDR3 protein: CASSLLAGGADTQYF
V gene: TRBV28
D gene: TRBD2
J gene: TRBJ2-3
clone size: once

CDR3 DNA: TGTGCCAGCAGCATATACCGTTTGGCGGGATACACAGATACGCAGTATTTT
CDR3 protein: CASSIYRLAGYTDTQYF
V gene: TRBV27
D gene: NA
J gene: TRBJ2-3
clone size: NA

CDR3 DNA: TGTGCCAGCAGCCAGGGGATGGCAGCTGAAGCTTTCTTT
CDR3 protein: CASSQGMAAEAFF
V gene: TRBV7-2
D gene: NA
J gene: TRBJ1-1
clone size: few

CDR3 DNA: TGCGCCAGCAGCCAAGTTGGGGAGTGGGAGACCCAGTACTTC
CDR3 protein: CASSQVGEWETQYF
V gene: TRBV4-1
D gene: NA
J gene: TRBJ2-5
clone size: NA

CDR3 DNA: TGTGCCACCAGTGATTGGAGGGACACCGGGGAGCTGTTTTTT
CDR3 protein: CATSDWRDTGELFF
V gene: TRBV24-1
D gene: NA
J gene: TRBJ2-2
clone size: NA

CDR3 DNA: TGTGCCAGCAGCGCCTCTAGCGGGATGCAGTACGAGCAGTACTTC
CDR3 protein: CASSASSGMQYEQYF
V gene: TRBV9
D gene: TRBD2
J gene: TRBJ2-7
clone size: NA

CDR3 DNA: TGTGCCAGCAGCGTATACCCGGGACAGGGAGCTTTCTTT
CDR3 protein: CASSVYPGQGAFF
V gene: TRBV9
D gene: TRBD1
J gene: TRBJ1-1
clone size: NA